This T cell receptor (beta chain) was found in a study of T-cell memory formation after mild COVID-19. The sample holds a few counts of this clonotype. Antigen specificity is unknown. Per germline, CDR1 SGHRS and CDR2 YFSETQ. V was cut by 4 bases and J by 5 bases, with 12 bases left in between. The CDR3 is 13 amino acids. Whole-study findings and limits: Whether day 37 second-wave clones are SARS-CoV-2-specific was not confirmed. CD4/CD8 balance characterized clones contracting day 15 to 85, and CD4+ skew characterized later expanders.

5'RACE, which relied on constant-segment primers, yielded TCR alpha and TCR beta cDNA libraries carrying sample barcodes and UMIs. MiXCR was run by TCRdb on the 5' RACE reads, yielding one entry per CDR3 protein. In the table there are 390,000 or so distinct CDR3 sequences, about 15% of which are singletons. This receptor was identified in a man aged 18 to 29 who had mild COVID-19 (a few samples of this study predate the infection). Cell type and time point are not known. Sequencing used PBMCs or a T cell subset sorted from them (not recorded which). The chain combines TRBV5-1 with TRBJ1-1; D not resolved. The CDR3 is CASSPLGWTEAFF. CDR3 nucleotide sequence: TGCGCCAGCAGCCCCCTGGGATGGACTGAAGCTTTCTTT.